The T cell receptor (beta chain) under discussion was sequenced for a study of CXCR3-negative and CXCR3-positive naive CD8 T cells. Via 5' RACE with UMI labels, TRB cDNA libraries were prepared. Following a re-call of the 5' RACE reads, TCRdb has one entry per CDR3 protein and lacks DNA. Recorded for this sample: approximately 100,000 distinct CDR3 sequences. Study-wide results and caveats: Memory cells diverged, while naive CXCR3-positive and CXCR3-negative cells had similar TRBV-TRBJ usage. Cryopreserved PBMCs had partly decreased CXCR3 expression; fresh PBMCs were used in most assays. A higher hydrophobicity marked the TRB CDR3s of CXCR3-positive naive cells versus CXCR3-negative naive cells.

The CDR3 covers 16 residues. Germline V gene data show CDR1 as DFQATT and CDR2 as SNEGSKA (reference sequence). Sorting was done in triplicate for each CD8+ T cell subset (approximately 300,000 cells each). By phenotype, naive CD8+ T cells were CD45RO-CCR7+CD27+CD95-. With respect to this clonotype: Its antigen is not identified.

The sequenced sample was naive CXCR3+ CD8+ T cells from blood. Stated subset: CD45RO-CCR7+CD27+CD95- naive CD8+ T cells expressing CXCR3 (TNR3+). The receptor's source is a human donor in good health. Some clones in this sample may be carry-over from other donors' samples. The chain carries TRBV20-1 and TRBJ1-1. The CDR3 loop reads CSARDLEQAVETEAFF.